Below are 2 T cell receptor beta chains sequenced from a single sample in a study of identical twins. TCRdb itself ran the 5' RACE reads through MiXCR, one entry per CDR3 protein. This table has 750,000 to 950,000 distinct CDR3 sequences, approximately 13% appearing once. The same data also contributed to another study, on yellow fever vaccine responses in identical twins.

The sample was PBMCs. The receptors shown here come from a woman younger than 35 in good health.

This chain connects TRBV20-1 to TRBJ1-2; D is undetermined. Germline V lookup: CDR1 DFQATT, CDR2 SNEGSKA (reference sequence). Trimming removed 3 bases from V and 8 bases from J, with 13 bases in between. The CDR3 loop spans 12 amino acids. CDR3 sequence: CSARKGSYGYTF. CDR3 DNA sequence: TGCAGTGCTAGGAAGGGAAGCTACGGCTACACCTTC.

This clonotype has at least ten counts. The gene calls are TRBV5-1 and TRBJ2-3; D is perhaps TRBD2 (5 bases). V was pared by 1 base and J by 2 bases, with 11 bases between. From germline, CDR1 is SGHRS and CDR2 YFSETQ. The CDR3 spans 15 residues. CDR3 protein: CASSLWGENTDTQYF. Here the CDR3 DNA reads TGCGCCAGCAGCTTGTGGGGAGAGAACACAGATACGCAGTATTTT.